The source of this T cell receptor beta chain is a study of identical twins' blood T cells. Remarks on this clonotype: A much more abundant neighbour one base away suggests this may be a read error.

The CDR3 extends over 12 amino acids. CDR1 is SQVTM and CDR2 is ANQGSEA in the germline V gene. TCRdb ran MiXCR on the 5' RACE reads and lists one entry per CDR3 protein. The top ten clones hold about 6% of a sample with 400,000 or so distinct CDR3 sequences, roughly 30% of them seen once. The receptor was derived from a woman aged 18-50 years in good health. The chain combines TRBV29-1 with TRBJ1-1; 9 bases fit TRBD1. The specimen sequenced was PBMCs. The CDR3 DNA follows: TGCAGCGTACAGGGGGCGAACACTGAAGCTTTATTT. The encoded protein is CSVQGANTEALF.